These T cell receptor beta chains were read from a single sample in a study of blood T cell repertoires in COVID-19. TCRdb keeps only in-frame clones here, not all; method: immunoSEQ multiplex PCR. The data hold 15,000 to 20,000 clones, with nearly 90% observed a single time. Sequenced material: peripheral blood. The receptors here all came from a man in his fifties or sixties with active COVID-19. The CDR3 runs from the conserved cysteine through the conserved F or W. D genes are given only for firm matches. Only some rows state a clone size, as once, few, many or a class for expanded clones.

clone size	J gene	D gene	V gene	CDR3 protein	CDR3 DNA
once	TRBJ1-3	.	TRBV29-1	CSVEDPGGNTIYF	TGCAGCGTTGAAGATCCCGGGGGAAACACCATATATTTT
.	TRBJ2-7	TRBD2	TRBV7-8	CASSLETSGNSYEQYF	TGTGCCAGCAGCTTAGAGACTAGCGGGAACTCCTACGAGCAGTACTTC
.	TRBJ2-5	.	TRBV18	CASSLRPGEETQYF	TGTGCCAGCTCACTGAGACCCGGGGAAGAGACCCAGTACTTC
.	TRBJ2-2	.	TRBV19	CASKGRATGELFF	TGTGCCAGTAAGGGCAGGGCCACCGGGGAGCTGTTTTTT
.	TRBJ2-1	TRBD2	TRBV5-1	CASKLAASYNEQFF	TGCGCCAGCAAACTAGCGGCCTCCTACAATGAGCAGTTCTTC
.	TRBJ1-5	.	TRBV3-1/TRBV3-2	CASSQDPNQPQHF	TGTGCCAGCAGCCAAGATCCGAATCAGCCCCAGCATTTT
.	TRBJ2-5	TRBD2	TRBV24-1	CATRVTWDTRGDQYF	TGTGCCACCAGGGTAACGTGGGATACGCGGGGGGACCAGTACTTC
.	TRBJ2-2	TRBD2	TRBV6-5	CAIKRGQGELFF	TGTGCCATCAAGCGGGGGCAGGGGGAGCTGTTTTTT
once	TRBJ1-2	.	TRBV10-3	CAITKEANYGYTF	TGTGCCATCACCAAGGAGGCTAACTATGGCTACACCTTC
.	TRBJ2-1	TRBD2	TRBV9	CASSVDAQRVAGSYNEQFF	TGTGCCAGCAGCGTAGATGCCCAGAGGGTAGCGGGGTCCTACAATGAGCAGTTCTTC
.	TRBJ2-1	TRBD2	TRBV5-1	CASSPNGASGNNEQFF	TGCGCCAGCAGCCCCAATGGGGCTAGCGGGAACAATGAGCAGTTCTTC
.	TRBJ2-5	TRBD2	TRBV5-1	CASSFGTSGVQETQYF	TGCGCCAGCAGCTTTGGGACTAGCGGGGTACAAGAGACCCAGTACTTC
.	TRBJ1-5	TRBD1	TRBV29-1	CSARTGGNQPQHF	TGCAGCGCGCGGACAGGGGGAAATCAGCCCCAGCATTTT
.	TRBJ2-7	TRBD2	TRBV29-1	CSVEGTSGRPGYEQYF	TGCAGCGTTGAGGGGACTAGCGGGAGGCCGGGCTACGAGCAGTACTTC
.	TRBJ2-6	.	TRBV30	CAWSVQVPGANVLTF	TGTGCCTGGAGTGTACAAGTGCCTGGGGCCAACGTCCTGACTTTC
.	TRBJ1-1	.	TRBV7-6	CASSLSAETEAFF	TGTGCCAGCAGCTTATCCGCGGAGACTGAAGCTTTCTTT
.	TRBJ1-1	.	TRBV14	CASSQEEGLRTEAFF	TGTGCCAGCAGCCAAGAGGAAGGCCTGAGGACTGAAGCTTTCTTT
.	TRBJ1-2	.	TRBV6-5	CASHTGVYGYTF	TGTGCCAGCCACACCGGGGTCTATGGCTACACCTTC
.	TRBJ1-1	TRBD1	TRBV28	CASRTGGKGTEAFF	TGTGCCAGCAGGACAGGGGGTAAGGGCACTGAAGCTTTCTTT
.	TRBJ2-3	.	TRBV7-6	CASSSPMRSDTQYF	TGTGCCAGCAGCTCCCCGATGAGGAGCGATACGCAGTATTTT
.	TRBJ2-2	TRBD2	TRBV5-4	CASSLGPKAGGTTGELFF	TGTGCCAGCAGCTTGGGGCCTAAAGCGGGGGGTACCACCGGGGAGCTGTTTTTT
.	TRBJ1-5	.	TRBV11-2	CASSWGVGDQPQHF	TGTGCCAGCAGCTGGGGGGTGGGGGATCAGCCCCAGCATTTT
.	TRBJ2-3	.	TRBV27	CASSLKQGGWGPQYF	TGTGCCAGCAGTTTAAAACAGGGCGGGTGGGGGCCGCAGTATTTT
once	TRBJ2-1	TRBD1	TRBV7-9	CASSFGTGVNEQFF	TGTGCCAGCAGCTTCGGGACAGGGGTCAATGAGCAGTTCTTC
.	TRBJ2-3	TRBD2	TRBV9	CASDRTGGAGTDTQYF	TGTGCCAGCGACCGAACGGGGGGGGCCGGGACAGATACGCAGTATTTT
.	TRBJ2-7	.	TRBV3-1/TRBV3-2	CASSPNGGHIYEQYF	TGTGCCAGCAGCCCAAATGGGGGACACATCTACGAGCAGTACTTC
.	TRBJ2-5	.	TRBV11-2	CASSLAGVMETQYF	TGTGCCAGCAGCTTAGCAGGGGTTATGGAGACCCAGTACTTC
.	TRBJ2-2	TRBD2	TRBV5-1	CASSLAQGGRANTGELFF	TGCGCCAGCAGCTTGGCCCAGGGCGGGAGGGCGAACACCGGGGAGCTGTTTTTT
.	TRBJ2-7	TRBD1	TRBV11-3	CASSSDRAVGEQYF	TGTGCCAGCAGCTCCGACAGGGCGGTTGGGGAGCAGTACTTC
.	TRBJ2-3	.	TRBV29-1	CSVADSPEQYF	TGCAGCGTTGCGGACTCCCCCGAGCAGTATTTT
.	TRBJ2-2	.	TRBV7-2	CASSFPYTGELFF	TGTGCCAGCAGCTTCCCCTACACCGGGGAGCTGTTTTTT
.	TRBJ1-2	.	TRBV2	CANEPGGGDDGYTF	TGTGCCAACGAACCGGGGGGCGGGGATGATGGCTACACCTTC
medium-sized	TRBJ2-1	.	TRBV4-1	CASSQWTTLGDEQFF	TGCGCCAGCAGCCAATGGACTACGCTTGGGGATGAGCAGTTCTTC
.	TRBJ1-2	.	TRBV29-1	CSVWSRGNYGYTF	TGCAGCGTCTGGAGTCGGGGGAACTATGGCTACACCTTC
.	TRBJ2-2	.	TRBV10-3	CAINGAGELFF	TGTGCCATCAACGGGGCCGGGGAGCTGTTTTTT
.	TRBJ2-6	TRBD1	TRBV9	CASSVQGQGARGANVLTF	TGTGCCAGCAGCGTACAGGGACAGGGGGCGCGTGGGGCCAACGTCCTGACTTTC
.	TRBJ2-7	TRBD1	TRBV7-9	CASSLDGTGGEQYF	TGTGCCAGCAGCTTAGACGGGACAGGGGGCGAGCAGTACTTC
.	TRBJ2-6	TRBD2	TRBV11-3	CASSQYRTSGRFGANVLTF	TGTGCCAGCAGCCAGTATCGGACTAGCGGGAGATTTGGGGCCAACGTCCTGACTTTC
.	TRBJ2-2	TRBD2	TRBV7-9	CASSFWLAGSGELFF	TGTGCCAGCAGCTTTTGGCTAGCGGGATCCGGGGAGCTGTTTTTT
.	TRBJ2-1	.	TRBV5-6	CASSLSGREIEQFF	TGTGCCAGCAGCTTGTCCGGGAGAGAAATTGAGCAGTTCTTC
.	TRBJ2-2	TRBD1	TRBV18	CASSRSGQGFAAGELFF	TGTGCCAGCTCACGCTCGGGACAGGGGTTTGCGGCCGGGGAGCTGTTTTTT
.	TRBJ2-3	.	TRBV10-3	CAISESSSQYF	TGTGCCATCAGTGAGTCATCGTCGCAGTATTTT
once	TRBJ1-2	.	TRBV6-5	CASSYLTGQLYGYTF	TGTGCCAGCAGTTACCTGACCGGACAGCTCTATGGCTACACCTTC
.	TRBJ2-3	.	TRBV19	CAAQGLITDTQYF	TGTGCCGCTCAGGGTCTGATCACAGATACGCAGTATTTT
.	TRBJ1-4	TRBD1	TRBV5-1	CASSLDGTDNEKLFF	TGCGCCAGCAGCTTGGACGGGACAGATAATGAAAAACTGTTTTTT
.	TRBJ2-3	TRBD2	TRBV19	CASSIVGTALAGGPDTQYF	TGTGCCAGTAGTATAGTTGGGACAGCACTAGCGGGGGGACCCGATACGCAGTATTTT
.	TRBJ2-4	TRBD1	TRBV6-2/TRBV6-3	CASSMMAGDGTGENIQYF	TGTGCCAGCAGTATGATGGCGGGGGACGGGACAGGGGAAAACATTCAGTACTTC
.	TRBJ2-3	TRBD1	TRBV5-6	CASSFSGGADTQYF	TGTGCCAGCAGCTTTTCAGGGGGCGCAGATACGCAGTATTTT
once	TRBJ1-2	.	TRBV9	CASSVDGLYGYTF	TGTGCCAGCAGCGTAGACGGTCTCTATGGCTACACCTTC
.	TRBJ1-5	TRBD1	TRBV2	CASSEGQGYQEPQHF	TGTGCCAGCAGTGAGGGACAGGGATACCAAGAGCCCCAGCATTTT
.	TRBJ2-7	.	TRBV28	CASSLLREQYF	TGTGCCAGCAGTTTGTTGCGGGAGCAGTACTTC
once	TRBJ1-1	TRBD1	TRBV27	CASRKDRGGTEAFF	TGTGCCAGCAGAAAGGACAGGGGAGGGACTGAAGCTTTCTTT
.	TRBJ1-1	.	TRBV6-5	CASSQIIGEVPEAFF	TGTGCCAGCAGTCAGATAATAGGAGAGGTCCCTGAAGCTTTCTTT
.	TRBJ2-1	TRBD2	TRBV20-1	CSASRPGGLNNEQFF	TGCAGTGCTAGTCGTCCGGGGGGGCTCAACAATGAGCAGTTCTTC